The rows below give T cell receptor beta chains drawn from one sample of a study of cytomegalovirus exposure and HLA in healthy donors. Profiling relied on immunoSEQ multiplex PCR, and the TCRdb table lists in-frame clones only, not all of them. The table has 100,000 to 150,000 clones, around 72% seen once. Sequenced sample: PBMCs. The receptors come from a man in his thirties or forties in good health and CMV-seronegative. The CDR3 runs from the conserved cysteine through the conserved F or W. The order of the fields is V gene, clone size, D gene, J gene, CDR3 DNA, CDR3 protein. The D gene is left open where the match is weak. Clone size is shown for a subset of rows, as once, few, many or a class of expanded clone.

v_gene: TRBV7-9; abundance: -; d_gene: TRBD1; j_gene: TRBJ2-7; CDR3nt: TGTGCCAGCAGCTCGGGGGACAGGGGGCACGAGCAGTACTTC; CDR3aa: CASSSGDRGHEQYF
v_gene: TRBV5-1; abundance: -; d_gene: TRBD1; j_gene: TRBJ1-6; CDR3nt: TGCGCCAGCAGCTGGCAGGGGGCGGATTCACCCCTCCACTTT; CDR3aa: CASSWQGADSPLHF
v_gene: TRBV6-5; abundance: -; d_gene: -; j_gene: TRBJ1-3; CDR3nt: TGTGCCAGCAGTTACGGTCGGGTGACTAATGGAAACACCATATATTTT; CDR3aa: CASSYGRVTNGNTIYF
v_gene: TRBV11-2; abundance: -; d_gene: TRBD2; j_gene: TRBJ2-3; CDR3nt: TGTGCCAGCAGCTTGGGACTAGCGGGGGGACGGATGTCAGATACGCAGTATTTT; CDR3aa: CASSLGLAGGRMSDTQYF
v_gene: TRBV7-9; abundance: -; d_gene: -; j_gene: TRBJ1-2; CDR3nt: TGTTCCAGCAGCTTAGCCGGGGGGGCTAACTATGGCTACACCTTC; CDR3aa: CSSSLAGGANYGYTF
v_gene: TRBV4-3; abundance: -; d_gene: -; j_gene: TRBJ2-7; CDR3nt: TGCGCCAGCAGCCCAACCAGCCTCCTCGCGGAGGACGAGCAGTACTTC; CDR3aa: CASSPTSLLAEDEQYF
v_gene: TRBV5-1; abundance: -; d_gene: -; j_gene: TRBJ2-5; CDR3nt: TGCGCCAGCACCTCTGGTCGGGGGAGGGAGACCCAGTACTTC; CDR3aa: CASTSGRGRETQYF
v_gene: TRBV14; abundance: -; d_gene: -; j_gene: TRBJ1-1; CDR3nt: TGTGCCAGCAGTCAACCCTACACTGAAGCTTTCTTT; CDR3aa: CASSQPYTEAFF
v_gene: TRBV6-1; abundance: -; d_gene: -; j_gene: TRBJ1-3; CDR3nt: TGTGCCAGCAGTGGTGCTTACATCTCTGGAAACACCATATATTTT; CDR3aa: CASSGAYISGNTIYF
v_gene: TRBV4-1; abundance: -; d_gene: TRBD2; j_gene: TRBJ2-1; CDR3nt: TGCGCCAGCAGCCGGAGCGGGGGGGATGAGCAGTTCTTC; CDR3aa: CASSRSGGDEQFF
v_gene: TRBV27; abundance: once; d_gene: TRBD1; j_gene: TRBJ2-2; CDR3nt: TGTGCCAGCAGTTCTCACTACGGGACAGGGGGAAACACCGGGGAGCTGTTTTTT; CDR3aa: CASSSHYGTGGNTGELFF
v_gene: TRBV28; abundance: -; d_gene: -; j_gene: TRBJ1-3; CDR3nt: TGTGCCAGCAGTTTGGCGGGTTCTGGAAACACCATATATTTT; CDR3aa: CASSLAGSGNTIYF
v_gene: TRBV30; abundance: few; d_gene: TRBD2; j_gene: TRBJ2-3; CDR3nt: TGTGCCTGGAGCGGTAGCGGGGGGGTCACAGATACGCAGTATTTT; CDR3aa: CAWSGSGGVTDTQYF
v_gene: TRBV6-7; abundance: -; d_gene: -; j_gene: TRBJ2-4; CDR3nt: TGTGCCAGCAGTTCGCAGGGGTTGAACATTCAGTACTTC; CDR3aa: CASSSQGLNIQYF
v_gene: TRBV4-2; abundance: -; d_gene: TRBD1; j_gene: TRBJ2-7; CDR3nt: TGTGCCAGCAGCCAGGCGGGACAGGGGGACTTTTACGAGCAGTACTTC; CDR3aa: CASSQAGQGDFYEQYF
v_gene: TRBV15; abundance: -; d_gene: -; j_gene: TRBJ2-7; CDR3nt: TGTGCCACCAGCAGGGAAGGGACATCCACCTACGAGCAGTACTTC; CDR3aa: CATSREGTSTYEQYF
v_gene: TRBV7-2; abundance: -; d_gene: TRBD1; j_gene: TRBJ1-1; CDR3nt: TGTGCCAGCAGCCAGCCCCCGGGACAGTTGAACACTGAAGCTTTCTTT; CDR3aa: CASSQPPGQLNTEAFF
v_gene: TRBV1; abundance: few; d_gene: -; j_gene: TRBJ2-1; CDR3nt: TGCACCAGCAGCCCGCGGTTGGATGAGCAGTTCTTC; CDR3aa: CTSSPRLDEQFF
v_gene: TRBV7-2; abundance: -; d_gene: TRBD1; j_gene: TRBJ2-7; CDR3nt: TGTGCCAGCACTCTAACAGGGGGATCGGGTTACGAGCAGTACTTC; CDR3aa: CASTLTGGSGYEQYF
v_gene: TRBV2; abundance: -; d_gene: TRBD2; j_gene: TRBJ2-3; CDR3nt: TGTGCCAGCAGGGCTGGGGGGGTGTCAGATACGCAGTATTTT; CDR3aa: CASRAGGVSDTQYF
v_gene: TRBV7-2; abundance: -; d_gene: -; j_gene: TRBJ1-2; CDR3nt: TGTGCCAGCACCCCCCGTCCCGGGAGCCCAGGCTCCTATGGCTACACCTTC; CDR3aa: CASTPRPGSPGSYGYTF
v_gene: TRBV5-1; abundance: -; d_gene: -; j_gene: TRBJ1-4; CDR3nt: TGCGCCAGCAGCCCTGGGTCATCGGAGCTTAATGAAAAACTGTTTTTT; CDR3aa: CASSPGSSELNEKLFF
v_gene: TRBV28; abundance: -; d_gene: TRBD2; j_gene: TRBJ2-7; CDR3nt: TGTGCCAGCAGTCCTAGCGGGGGGGCCGCGGCTTACGAGCAGTACTTC; CDR3aa: CASSPSGGAAAYEQYF
v_gene: TRBV28; abundance: once; d_gene: TRBD1; j_gene: TRBJ1-2; CDR3nt: TGTGCCAGCAGCGAGGGGGCAGGGGGCTACACCTTC; CDR3aa: CASSEGAGGYTF
v_gene: TRBV10-2; abundance: -; d_gene: -; j_gene: TRBJ1-2; CDR3nt: TGCGCCAGCACTCCAGAGCGGGCCTATGGCTACACCTTC; CDR3aa: CASTPERAYGYTF
v_gene: TRBV5-5; abundance: -; d_gene: -; j_gene: TRBJ2-3; CDR3nt: TGTGCCAGCAGCGCAAGTACTAGCACAGATACGCAGTATTTT; CDR3aa: CASSASTSTDTQYF
v_gene: TRBV6-5; abundance: -; d_gene: TRBD1; j_gene: TRBJ2-2; CDR3nt: TGTGCCAGCTGGTGGACAGGGGGCACCGGGGAGCTGTTTTTT; CDR3aa: CASWWTGGTGELFF
v_gene: TRBV27; abundance: -; d_gene: TRBD1; j_gene: TRBJ1-2; CDR3nt: TGTGCCAGCAGTGGGACAGGACTCTATGGCTACACCTTC; CDR3aa: CASSGTGLYGYTF
v_gene: TRBV4-3; abundance: -; d_gene: TRBD2; j_gene: TRBJ2-5; CDR3nt: TGCGCCAGCAGCTCGTTATTCGGGGGGGAGGAGACCCAGTACTTC; CDR3aa: CASSSLFGGEETQYF
v_gene: TRBV4-3; abundance: few; d_gene: -; j_gene: TRBJ1-2; CDR3nt: TGCGCCAGCAGCCACGCTATACAGGGAGCGGACGGCTACACCTTC; CDR3aa: CASSHAIQGADGYTF
v_gene: TRBV27; abundance: -; d_gene: TRBD2; j_gene: TRBJ2-7; CDR3nt: TGTGCCAGCAGTCTACTCTATCTCGGGGGGGCCTACGAGCAGTACTTC; CDR3aa: CASSLLYLGGAYEQYF
v_gene: TRBV9; abundance: -; d_gene: -; j_gene: TRBJ2-2; CDR3nt: TGTGCCAGCAGCCTCCGAGTGACCGGGGAGCTGTTTTTT; CDR3aa: CASSLRVTGELFF
v_gene: TRBV2; abundance: few; d_gene: TRBD1; j_gene: TRBJ2-2; CDR3nt: TGTGCCAGCAATCCCGGACAGGGTGGCACCGGGGAGCTGTTTTTT; CDR3aa: CASNPGQGGTGELFF
v_gene: TRBV19; abundance: -; d_gene: -; j_gene: TRBJ1-5; CDR3nt: TGTGCCAGTAGTACAGGGGACCGCAATCAGCCCCAGCATTTT; CDR3aa: CASSTGDRNQPQHF
v_gene: TRBV5-4; abundance: -; d_gene: -; j_gene: TRBJ1-2; CDR3nt: TGTGCCAGCAGCCAAGATCGACACGGTTCCTATGGCTACACCTTC; CDR3aa: CASSQDRHGSYGYTF
v_gene: TRBV6-1; abundance: -; d_gene: -; j_gene: TRBJ2-7; CDR3nt: TGTGCCAGCAGCTACAGCGGTCGCTCCTACGAGCAGTACTTC; CDR3aa: CASSYSGRSYEQYF
v_gene: TRBV21-1; abundance: -; d_gene: -; j_gene: TRBJ2-5; CDR3nt: TGTGCCAGCAGCAACGGACTAGCGGGGGTCCTCCAAGAGACCCAGTACTTC; CDR3aa: CASSNGLAGVLQETQYF
v_gene: TRBV30; abundance: -; d_gene: -; j_gene: TRBJ1-1; CDR3nt: TGTGCCTGGACTCTTCGGGGGGGGCGCCTTGGAAGCGGCTTT; CDR3aa: CAWTLRGGRLGSGF
v_gene: TRBV7-8; abundance: -; d_gene: -; j_gene: TRBJ2-7; CDR3nt: TGTGCCAGCAGCTTACCCCCCGGGACACGGAAAGAAGACTACGAGCAGTACTTC; CDR3aa: CASSLPPGTRKEDYEQYF
v_gene: TRBV7-9; abundance: few; d_gene: TRBD1; j_gene: TRBJ2-4; CDR3nt: TGTGCCAGCAGCTTAGGGCAGGGGGAAGTTGGCAAAAACATTCAGTACTTC; CDR3aa: CASSLGQGEVGKNIQYF
v_gene: TRBV5-1; abundance: few; d_gene: -; j_gene: TRBJ1-6; CDR3nt: TGCGCCAGCAGCTTGGAACCCCAGGCCCAGGGATCACCCCTCCACTTT; CDR3aa: CASSLEPQAQGSPLHF
v_gene: TRBV5-1; abundance: -; d_gene: -; j_gene: TRBJ2-6; CDR3nt: TGCGCCAGCAGCTTGGAGCACTTTCCTGGGGCCAACGTCCTGACTTTC; CDR3aa: CASSLEHFPGANVLTF
v_gene: TRBV6-1; abundance: few; d_gene: -; j_gene: TRBJ2-1; CDR3nt: TGTGCCAGCAGTGGAGGACTAAACCCCTACAATGAGCAGTTCTTC; CDR3aa: CASSGGLNPYNEQFF
v_gene: TRBV5-1; abundance: -; d_gene: -; j_gene: TRBJ2-2; CDR3nt: TGCGCCAGCAGCTTGGTTAATGAGGCCGGGGAGCTGTTTTTT; CDR3aa: CASSLVNEAGELFF
v_gene: TRBV6-6; abundance: -; d_gene: -; j_gene: TRBJ2-3; CDR3nt: TGTGCCAGCAGAACCCGATCACAGGACAGATACGCGGGCCCTATTTTT; CDR3aa: CASRTRSQDRYAGPIF
v_gene: TRBV7-2; abundance: once; d_gene: -; j_gene: TRBJ2-1; CDR3nt: TGTGCCAGCAGCTTAGGCGGCAGGGTCGATGAGCAGTTCTTC; CDR3aa: CASSLGGRVDEQFF
v_gene: TRBV14; abundance: -; d_gene: TRBD2; j_gene: TRBJ2-1; CDR3nt: TGTGCCAGCAGCCCTCGGGAGGTTCCCTACAATGAGCAGTTCTTC; CDR3aa: CASSPREVPYNEQFF
v_gene: TRBV7-8; abundance: -; d_gene: -; j_gene: TRBJ2-7; CDR3nt: TGTGCCAGCAGCTTATTCGGGGGAGATGGCGAGCAGTACTTC; CDR3aa: CASSLFGGDGEQYF
v_gene: TRBV9; abundance: -; d_gene: -; j_gene: TRBJ1-1; CDR3nt: TGTGCCAGCAGTTCAACCACCGGACTCGGGGCTTTCTTT; CDR3aa: CASSSTTGLGAFF
v_gene: TRBV9; abundance: few; d_gene: TRBD2; j_gene: TRBJ2-5; CDR3nt: TGTGCCAGCAGCGTAGGAAAGCGGGGGGATGAAGAGACCCAGTACTTC; CDR3aa: CASSVGKRGDEETQYF
v_gene: TRBV5-1; abundance: once; d_gene: TRBD1; j_gene: TRBJ1-1; CDR3nt: TGCGCCAGCAGTTTGACAGGGAGAGACACTGAAGCTTTCTTT; CDR3aa: CASSLTGRDTEAFF
v_gene: TRBV9; abundance: -; d_gene: -; j_gene: TRBJ2-1; CDR3nt: TGTGCCAGCAGCGTAGATATTCCTTCCTACAATGAGCAGTTCTTC; CDR3aa: CASSVDIPSYNEQFF